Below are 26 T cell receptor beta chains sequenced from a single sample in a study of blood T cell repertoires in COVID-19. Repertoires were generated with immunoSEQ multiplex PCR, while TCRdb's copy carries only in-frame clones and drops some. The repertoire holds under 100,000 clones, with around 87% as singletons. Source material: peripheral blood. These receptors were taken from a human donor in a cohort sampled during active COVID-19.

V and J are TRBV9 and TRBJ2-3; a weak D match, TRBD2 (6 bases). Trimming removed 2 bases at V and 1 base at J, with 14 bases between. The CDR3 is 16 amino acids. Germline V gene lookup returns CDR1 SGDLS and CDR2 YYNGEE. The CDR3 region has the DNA TGTGCCAGCAGCGTTTTGCTAGCGACTGGCACAGATACGCAGTATTTT. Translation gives CASSVLLATGTDTQYF.

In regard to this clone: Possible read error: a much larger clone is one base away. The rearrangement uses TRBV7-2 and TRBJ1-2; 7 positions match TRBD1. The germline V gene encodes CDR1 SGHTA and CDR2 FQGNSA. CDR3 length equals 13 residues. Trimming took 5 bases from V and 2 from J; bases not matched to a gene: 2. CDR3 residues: CASSLGQNYGYTF. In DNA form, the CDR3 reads TGTGCCAGCAGCCTGGGACAGAACTATGGCTACACCTTC. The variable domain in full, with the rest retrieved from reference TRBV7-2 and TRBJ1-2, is GAGVSQSPSNKVTEKGKDVELRCDPISGHTALYWYRQSLGQGLEFLIYFQGNSAPDKSGLPSDRFSAERTGGSVSTLTIQRTQQEDSAVYLCASSLGQNYGYTFGSGTRLTVV.

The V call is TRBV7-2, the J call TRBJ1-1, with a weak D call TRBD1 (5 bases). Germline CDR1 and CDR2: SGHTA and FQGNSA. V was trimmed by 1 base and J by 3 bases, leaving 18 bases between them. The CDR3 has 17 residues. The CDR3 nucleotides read TGTGCCAGCAGCTTAGGGTGGGGCCTAACCTCGGACACTGAAGCTTTCTTT. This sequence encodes CASSLGWGLTSDTEAFF.

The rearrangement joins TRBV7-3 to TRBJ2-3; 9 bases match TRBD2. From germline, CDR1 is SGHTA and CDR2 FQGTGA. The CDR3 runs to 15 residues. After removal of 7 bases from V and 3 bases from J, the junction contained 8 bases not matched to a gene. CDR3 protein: CASTKSGGLTDTQYF. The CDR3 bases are TGTGCCAGCACCAAAAGCGGGGGGCTGACAGATACGCAGTATTTT.

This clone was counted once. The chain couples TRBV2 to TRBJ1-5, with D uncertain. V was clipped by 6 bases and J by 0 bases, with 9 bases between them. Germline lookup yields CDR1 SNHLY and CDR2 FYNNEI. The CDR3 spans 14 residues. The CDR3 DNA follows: TGTGCCAGCAGCCCCCGCGGTAGCAATCAGCCCCAGCATTTT. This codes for CASSPRGSNQPQHF.

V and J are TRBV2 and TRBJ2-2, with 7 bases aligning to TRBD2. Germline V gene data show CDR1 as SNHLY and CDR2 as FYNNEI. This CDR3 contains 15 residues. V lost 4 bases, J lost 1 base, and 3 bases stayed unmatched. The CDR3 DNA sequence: TGTGCCAGCAGTGGTGTAGCGGGGAACACCGGGGAGCTGTTTTTT. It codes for CASSGVAGNTGELFF.

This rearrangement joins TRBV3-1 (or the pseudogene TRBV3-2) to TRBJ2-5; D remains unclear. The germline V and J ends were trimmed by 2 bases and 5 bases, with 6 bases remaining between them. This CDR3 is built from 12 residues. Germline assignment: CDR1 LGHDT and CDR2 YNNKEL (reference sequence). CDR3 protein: CASSQIGETQYF. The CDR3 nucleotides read TGTGCCAGCAGCCAAATCGGGGAGACCCAGTACTTC.

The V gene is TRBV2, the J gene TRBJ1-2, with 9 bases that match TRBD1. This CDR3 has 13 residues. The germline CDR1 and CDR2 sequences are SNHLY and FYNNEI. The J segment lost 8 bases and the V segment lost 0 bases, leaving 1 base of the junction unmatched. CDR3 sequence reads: CASSEAGQGGYTF. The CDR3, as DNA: TGTGCCAGCAGTGAAGCCGGACAGGGGGGCTACACCTTC.

CDR3 amino acids: CASTGHWQETQYF. For the CDR3, the DNA is TGTGCCAGCACGGGACATTGGCAAGAGACCCAGTACTTC. V and J are TRBV2 and TRBJ2-5; D may be TRBD1 (6 bases). Germline CDR1 SNHLY, CDR2 FYNNEI. The ends were cut back, 7 bases at V and 2 bases at J, with 11 bases in the middle. CDR3 length: 13 amino acids.

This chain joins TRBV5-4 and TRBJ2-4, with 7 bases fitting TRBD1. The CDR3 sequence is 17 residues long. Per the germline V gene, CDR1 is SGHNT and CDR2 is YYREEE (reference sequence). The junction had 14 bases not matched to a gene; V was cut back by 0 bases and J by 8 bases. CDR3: CASSLGRDSGGWDIQYF. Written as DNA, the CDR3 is TGTGCCAGCAGCTTGGGCCGGGACAGCGGAGGATGGGACATTCAGTACTTC.

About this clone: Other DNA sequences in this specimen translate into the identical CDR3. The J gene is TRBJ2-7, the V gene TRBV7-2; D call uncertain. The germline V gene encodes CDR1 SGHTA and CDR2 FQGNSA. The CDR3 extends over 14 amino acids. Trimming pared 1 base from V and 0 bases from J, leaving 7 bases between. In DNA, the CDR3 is TGTGCCAGCAGCTTAGGTCACAGCTCCTACGAGCAGTACTTC. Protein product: CASSLGHSSYEQYF.

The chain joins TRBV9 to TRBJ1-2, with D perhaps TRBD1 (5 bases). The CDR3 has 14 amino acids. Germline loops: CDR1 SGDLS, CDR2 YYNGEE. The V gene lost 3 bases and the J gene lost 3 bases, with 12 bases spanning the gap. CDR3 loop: CASSGGAGDYGYTF. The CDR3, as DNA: TGTGCCAGCAGCGGAGGTGCGGGGGACTATGGCTACACCTTC.

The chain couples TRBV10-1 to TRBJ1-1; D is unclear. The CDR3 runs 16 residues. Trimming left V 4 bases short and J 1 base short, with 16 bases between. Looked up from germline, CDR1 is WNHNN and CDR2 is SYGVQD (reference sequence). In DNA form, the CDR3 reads TGCGCCAGCAGTGCCCACGGGTCCGAAGGGAACACTGAAGCTTTCTTT. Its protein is CASSAHGSEGNTEAFF.

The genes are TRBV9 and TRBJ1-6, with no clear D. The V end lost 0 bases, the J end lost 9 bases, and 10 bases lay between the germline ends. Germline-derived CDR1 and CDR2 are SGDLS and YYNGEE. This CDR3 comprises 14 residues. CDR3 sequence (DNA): TGTGCCAGCAGCGTAGACAGTTACCCTTCACCCCTCCACTTT. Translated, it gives CASSVDSYPSPLHF.

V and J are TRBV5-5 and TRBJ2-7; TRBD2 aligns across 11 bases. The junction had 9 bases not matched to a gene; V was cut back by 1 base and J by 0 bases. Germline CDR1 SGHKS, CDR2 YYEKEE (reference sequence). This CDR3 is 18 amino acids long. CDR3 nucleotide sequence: TGTGCCAGCAGCTTGAGGCTAGCGGGGGGCCTTAGCTCCTACGAGCAGTACTTC. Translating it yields CASSLRLAGGLSSYEQYF.

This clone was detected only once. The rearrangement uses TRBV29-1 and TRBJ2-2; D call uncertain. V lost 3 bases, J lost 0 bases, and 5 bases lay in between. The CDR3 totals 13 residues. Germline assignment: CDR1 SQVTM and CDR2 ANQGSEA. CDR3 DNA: TGCAGCGTTGACCCCGCGAACACCGGGGAGCTGTTTTTT. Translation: CSVDPANTGELFF.

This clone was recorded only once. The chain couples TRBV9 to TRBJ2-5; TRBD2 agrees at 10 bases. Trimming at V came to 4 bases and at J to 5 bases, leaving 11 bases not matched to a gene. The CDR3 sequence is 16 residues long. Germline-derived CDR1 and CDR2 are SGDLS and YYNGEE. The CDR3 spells CASSPRGVAGGETQYF. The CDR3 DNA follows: TGTGCCAGCAGCCCCCGGGGGGTAGCGGGGGGTGAGACCCAGTACTTC.

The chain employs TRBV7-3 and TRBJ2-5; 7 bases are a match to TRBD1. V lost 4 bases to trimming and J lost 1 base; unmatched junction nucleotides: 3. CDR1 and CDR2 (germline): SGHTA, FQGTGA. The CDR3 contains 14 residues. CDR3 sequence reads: CASSSGTVQETQYF. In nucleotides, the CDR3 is TGTGCCAGCAGCTCCGGGACAGTCCAAGAGACCCAGTACTTC.

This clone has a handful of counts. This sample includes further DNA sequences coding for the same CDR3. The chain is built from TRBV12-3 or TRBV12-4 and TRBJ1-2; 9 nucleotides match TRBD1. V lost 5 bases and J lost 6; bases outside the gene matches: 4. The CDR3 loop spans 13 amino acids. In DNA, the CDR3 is TGTGCCAGCAGTCTGGGACAGGGTAATGGCTACACCTTC. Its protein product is CASSLGQGNGYTF.

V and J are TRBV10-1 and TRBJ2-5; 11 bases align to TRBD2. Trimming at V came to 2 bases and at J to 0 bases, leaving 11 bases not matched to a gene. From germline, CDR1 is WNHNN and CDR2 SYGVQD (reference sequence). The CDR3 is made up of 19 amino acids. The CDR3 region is CASSEESLAGGRDQETQYF. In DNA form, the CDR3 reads TGCGCCAGCAGTGAGGAAAGTCTAGCGGGGGGAAGGGACCAAGAGACCCAGTACTTC.

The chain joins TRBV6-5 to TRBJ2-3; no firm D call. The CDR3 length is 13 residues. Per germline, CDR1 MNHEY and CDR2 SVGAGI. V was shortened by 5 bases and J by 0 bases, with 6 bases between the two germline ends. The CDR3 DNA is TGTGCCAGCAGTATACATAGCACAGATACGCAGTATTTT. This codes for CASSIHSTDTQYF.

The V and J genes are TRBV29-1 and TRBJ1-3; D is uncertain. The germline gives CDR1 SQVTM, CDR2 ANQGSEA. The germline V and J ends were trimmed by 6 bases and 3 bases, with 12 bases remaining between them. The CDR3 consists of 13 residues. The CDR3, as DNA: TGCAGCGTCGCATTGAGCGTTGGAAACACCATATATTTT. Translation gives CSVALSVGNTIYF.

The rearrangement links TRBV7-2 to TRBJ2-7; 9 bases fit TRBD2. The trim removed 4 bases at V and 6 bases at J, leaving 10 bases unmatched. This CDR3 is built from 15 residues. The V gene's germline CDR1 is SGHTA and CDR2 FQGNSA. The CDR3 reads CASSSLPRGGSEQYF. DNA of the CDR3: TGTGCCAGCAGCTCCCTCCCGCGGGGGGGCAGCGAGCAGTACTTC.

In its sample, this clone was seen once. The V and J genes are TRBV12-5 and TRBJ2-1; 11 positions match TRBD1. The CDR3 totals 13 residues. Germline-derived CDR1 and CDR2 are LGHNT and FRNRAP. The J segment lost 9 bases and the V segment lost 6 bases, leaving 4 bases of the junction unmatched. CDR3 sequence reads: CASGQGQGAEQFF. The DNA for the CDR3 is TGTGCTAGTGGACAAGGACAGGGGGCTGAGCAGTTCTTC.

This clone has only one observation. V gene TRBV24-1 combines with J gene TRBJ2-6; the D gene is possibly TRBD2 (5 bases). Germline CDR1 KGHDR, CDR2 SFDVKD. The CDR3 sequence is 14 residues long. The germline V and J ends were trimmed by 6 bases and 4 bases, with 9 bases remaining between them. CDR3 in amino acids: CATSRGSGANVLTF. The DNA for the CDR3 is TGTGCCACCAGTCGAGGGTCGGGGGCCAACGTCCTGACTTTC.

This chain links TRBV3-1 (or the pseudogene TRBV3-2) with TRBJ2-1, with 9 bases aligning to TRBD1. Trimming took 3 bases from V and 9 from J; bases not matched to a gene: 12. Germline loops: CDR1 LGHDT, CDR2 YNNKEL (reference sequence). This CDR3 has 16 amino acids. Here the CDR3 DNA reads TGTGCCAGCAGCCACCGACAGGGGGTCCTGCCGGGTGAGCAGTTCTTC. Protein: CASSHRQGVLPGEQFF.